This entry features one TCR beta chain sequence. The antigen is not known. This entry belongs to a study of shared clonotypes between healthy human individuals. Study-wide results and limits: Between a handful of donors, naive CD4 clonotypes were shared at a level of about 5%.

The material for each subset, its genomic DNA, was split evenly across several immunoSEQ plates. Sorted-subset replicate PCR reactions were performed with roughly 200 ng DNA, corresponding to 30,000 or so T cell genomes. Data came from immunoSEQ multiplex PCR; TCRdb stores just in-frame clones and leaves some out. This table has about 2.2 million clones, roughly 95% appearing once. V lost 1 base and J lost 5, with 8 bases in between. The CDR3 has 13 amino acids. The germline V gene encodes CDR1 PRHDT and CDR2 FYEKMQ (reference sequence). Naive CD8 cells lacked CD45RO, underwent positive selection for CCR7 and left out terminally differentiated effector memory CD45RA+ cells.

J is TRBJ2-5 and V is TRBV13; the D gene is possibly TRBD1 (6 bases). This sequence originates from a man between 18 and 29 years old in good health. Some clones in this sample may be carry-over from other donors' samples. Sequences were obtained from naive CD8+ T cells from PBMCs. CDR3 coding DNA: TGTGCCAGCAGCTTAGCAGGGGACGAGACCCAGTACTTC. As protein: CASSLAGDETQYF.